This T cell receptor (beta chain) was recorded in a study of vaccination and CD4 T cells after COVID-19. As for the study in general: Two Hispanic individuals were among six male and four female convalescent patients. Taking of post-vaccine samples occurred a median 72 days after dose two (range 14 to 241). Drawing of post-COVID samples took place a median about 94 days after diagnosis (range 35 to 161).

TCRdb independently ran MiXCR on the PCR reads; one entry per CDR3 protein. The repertoire holds 15,000 to 20,000 distinct CDR3 sequences, 50% to 65% seen once, with roughly 1.1% in the top ten. Broader study findings: In convalescent patients, 304 of 307 vaccine-specific clones were mono-reactive for SARS-CoV-2 spike.

The J segment lost 9 bases and the V segment lost 10 bases, leaving 12 bases of the junction unmatched. This CDR3 comprises 15 residues. Germline values: CDR1 LNHDA, CDR2 SQIVND (reference sequence). To note about this clonotype: Its target is not known.

Sequencing was performed on CD4+ T cells from blood, taken after SARS-CoV-2 vaccination. This sequence originates from a human donor who had recovered from COVID-19. This sequence joins TRBV19 and TRBJ2-1; TRBD2 matches at 13 bases. For the CDR3, the DNA is TGTGCCACCTCCTCCGGGACTAGCGGGATAGGTGAGCAGTTCTTC. It is translated as CATSSGTSGIGEQFF.